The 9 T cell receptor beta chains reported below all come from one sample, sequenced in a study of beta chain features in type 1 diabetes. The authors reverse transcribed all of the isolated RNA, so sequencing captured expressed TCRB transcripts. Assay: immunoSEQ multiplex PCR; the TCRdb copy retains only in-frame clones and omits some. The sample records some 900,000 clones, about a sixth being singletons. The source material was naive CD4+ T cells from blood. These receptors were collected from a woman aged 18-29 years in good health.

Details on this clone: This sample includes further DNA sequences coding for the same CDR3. The CDR3 is CATSRAGETQYF. The CDR3 coding sequence is TGTGCCACCAGCAGAGCCGGGGAGACCCAGTACTTC. This chain connects TRBV15 to TRBJ2-5, with D unresolved. The germline V gene has CDR1 LNHNV and CDR2 YYDKDF (reference sequence). The CDR3 has 12 residues. Deletions cut 1 base from V and 5 bases from J, with 5 bases between.

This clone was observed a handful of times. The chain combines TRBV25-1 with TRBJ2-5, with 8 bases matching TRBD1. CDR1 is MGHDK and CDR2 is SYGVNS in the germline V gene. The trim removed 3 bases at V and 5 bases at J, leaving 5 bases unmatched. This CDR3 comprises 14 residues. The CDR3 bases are TGTGCCAGCAGTGACGACAGGGGTGGCGAGACCCAGTACTTC. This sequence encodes CASSDDRGGETQYF. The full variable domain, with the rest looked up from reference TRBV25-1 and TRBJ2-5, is EADIYQTPRYLVIGTGKKITLECSQTMGHDKMYWYQQDPGMELHLIHYSYGVNSTEKGDLSSESTVSRIRTEHFPLTLESARPSHTSQYLCASSDDRGGETQYFGPGTRLLVL.

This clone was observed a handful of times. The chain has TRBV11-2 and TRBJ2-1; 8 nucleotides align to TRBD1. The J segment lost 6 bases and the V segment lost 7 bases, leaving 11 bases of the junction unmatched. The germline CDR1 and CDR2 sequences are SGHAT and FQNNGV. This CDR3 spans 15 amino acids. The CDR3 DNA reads TGTGCCAGCACACCTACGGGGACAGGCGGCAATGAGCAGTTCTTC. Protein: CASTPTGTGGNEQFF. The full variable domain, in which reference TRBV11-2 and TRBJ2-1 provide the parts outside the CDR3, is EAGVAQSPRYKIIEKRQSVAFWCNPISGHATLYWYQQILGQGPKLLIQFQNNGVVDDSQLPKDRFSAERLKGVDSTLKIQPAKLEDSAVYLCASTPTGTGGNEQFFGPGTRLTVL.

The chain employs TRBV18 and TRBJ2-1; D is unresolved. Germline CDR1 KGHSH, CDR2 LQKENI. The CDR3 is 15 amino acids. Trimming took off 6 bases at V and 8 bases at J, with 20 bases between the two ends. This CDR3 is CASSALVTLGDEQFF. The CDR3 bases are TGTGCCAGCTCCGCACTGGTTACTTTGGGCGATGAGCAGTTCTTC.

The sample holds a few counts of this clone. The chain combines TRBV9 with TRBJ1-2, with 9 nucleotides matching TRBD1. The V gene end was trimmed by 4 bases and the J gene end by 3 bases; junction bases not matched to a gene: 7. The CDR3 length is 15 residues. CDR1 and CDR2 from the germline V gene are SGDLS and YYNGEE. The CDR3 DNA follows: TGTGCCAGCAGCACCATGACAGGGGGGGACTATGGCTACACCTTC. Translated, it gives CASSTMTGGDYGYTF.

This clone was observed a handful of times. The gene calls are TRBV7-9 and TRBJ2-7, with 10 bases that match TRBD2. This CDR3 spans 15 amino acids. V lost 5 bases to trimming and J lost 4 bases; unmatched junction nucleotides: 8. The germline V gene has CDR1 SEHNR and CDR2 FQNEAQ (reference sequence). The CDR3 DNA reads TGTGCCAGCAGCACTAGCGGGGCGGTGTCTTACGAGCAGTACTTC. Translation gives CASSTSGAVSYEQYF.

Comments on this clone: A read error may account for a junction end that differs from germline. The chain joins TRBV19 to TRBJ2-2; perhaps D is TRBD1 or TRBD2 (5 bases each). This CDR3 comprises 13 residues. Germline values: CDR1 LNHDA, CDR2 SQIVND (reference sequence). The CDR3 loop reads CASSIVPGGGLFF. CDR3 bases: TGTGCCAGTAGTATCGTTCCGGGTGGGGGGCTGTTTTTT.

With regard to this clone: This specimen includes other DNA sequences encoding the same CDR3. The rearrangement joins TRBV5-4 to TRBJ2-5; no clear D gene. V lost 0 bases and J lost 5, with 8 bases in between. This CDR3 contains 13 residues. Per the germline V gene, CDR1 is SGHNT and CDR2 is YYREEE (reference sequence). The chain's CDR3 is CASSLAGRETQYF. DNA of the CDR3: TGTGCCAGCAGCTTGGCCGGGCGGGAGACCCAGTACTTC.

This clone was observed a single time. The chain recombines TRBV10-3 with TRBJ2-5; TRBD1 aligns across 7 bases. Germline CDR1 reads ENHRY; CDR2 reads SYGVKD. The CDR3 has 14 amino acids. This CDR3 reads CTTSGTDFQETQYF. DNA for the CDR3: TGTACCACCTCCGGGACAGATTTCCAAGAGACCCAGTACTTC.